Given below is one T cell receptor beta chain in context. Its antigen is currently not known. It has no much larger one-base neighbor in the sample; base qualities were not kept. In total, just over 650 healthy bone marrow donors made up the cohort. At the time of sampling, all cohort members were nominally healthy, though unrecorded immune exposures were likely present. The donor was CMV seronegative and was included in the group of a few hundred seronegative cohort members. A peripheral blood sample was provided by each donor, and peripheral blood mononuclear cells were used for TCR beta sequencing. Genomic DNA was extracted from the blood cell samples with the Qiagen DNeasy Blood Extraction Kit. The library was built by means of the immunoSEQ multiplex PCR assay. For the multiplex PCR, a mixture combining 60 forward primers for TCR Vbeta segments and 13 reverse primers for TCR Jbeta segments was used. The CDR3 region of rearranged TCR beta genes was amplified from genomic DNA with a multiplex PCR assay. The Illumina HiSeq System was used to sequence the amplified TCR beta libraries as 87-base-pair reads. The authors' pipeline ran thus. A later analysis tallied 80 million to 95 million unique TCR beta chains across the 700 or so repertoires, and about 10 million of those chains were shared by two or more donors. Raw reads were error-corrected and collapsed into unique sequences with a nearest-neighbor algorithm that merged closely related sequences to remove PCR and sequencing errors. To assign V, D and J gene segments, CDR3 sequences were aligned to IMGT reference sequences. For a sequence to be retained, a match of at least six nucleotides was required to both a V gene segment and a J gene segment. A rearrangement was called productive if the CDR3 had no stop codons and remained in frame with V and J, and every other rearrangement was called non-productive. CDR3 was defined according to IMGT convention as the region running from the second conserved V-encoded cysteine to the conserved J-encoded phenylalanine. The earlier analysis of some 600 of the donors excluded sequences that lacked an unambiguous match to a single V gene segment. An earlier analysis of several hundred of the donors called V segments functional above 56.7% productive rearrangements and segregating when the between-donor standard deviation exceeded 5%. A statistical classification framework was built for diagnosing cytomegalovirus status from the catalog of TCR beta chain sequences. V and J gene assignment, in a later analysis, came from comparing TCR nucleotide sequences with IMGT/GENE-DB human TR gene sequences. The TCRdist pipeline was used in a later analysis to assign CDR3 sequences and most-parsimonious VDJ recombination scenarios. In a later analysis, each TCR beta chain was defined by its CDR3 amino acid sequence together with its V-gene family, and reads without a unique V-gene family were excluded. In a later analysis, approximately 590 highly shared, low-generation-probability nucleotide sequences were removed to address suspected cross-contamination and a sequencing artifact. For each public chain, a later analysis derived a clonal expansion index from normalized ranks of inferred template counts within each repertoire. In a later analysis, generation probabilities were computed with a VDJ recombination model fitted to out-of-frame rearrangements, and the resulting probabilities were checked against IGoR. In a later analysis, hypergeometric tests were used to score TCR-TCR, TCR-HLA and TCR-CMV co-occurrence, with a repertoire-size bias correction applied to TCR pairs. In a later analysis, false discovery rates were estimated by permuting HLA or CMV assignments 20 times. A later analysis grouped co-occurring TCRs with DBSCAN, adding TCRdist sequence similarity when clustering within HLA-allele-positive subsets. Co-occurrence clustering excluded repertoires with fewer than 30,000 or more than 120,000 public chains, plus five with anomalous nucleotide sharing. TCRdb holds this immuneACCESS table with in-frame rearrangements only. Some clones are missing; in checked studies, unresolved V genes explain under half, and the rest has no known cause. The DNA gave D and trimming, while V, J and clone size come from that table. This sample holds some 140,000 clones; about three quarters were observed only once. The ten largest make up 4% to 4.5% of the sample.

The data were taken from a study of cytomegalovirus exposure and HLA in healthy donors (dated by TCRdb to the late 2010s). For the study in its entirety: According to an earlier analysis of 587 of the donors, some 170 million T cells yielded 117 million unique TCR beta sequences and roughly 280 Gb of sequence data. Because of strong linkage in the cohort, 5 or 6 DR-DQ haplotypes were treated as single units for association and clustering. Genome-wide SNP genotypes for about 60% of the roughly 670 donors were used in a later genetic analysis, which treated that subset as a discovery cohort. In an earlier analysis of 587 of the donors, high-throughput TCR beta sequencing was used to judge whether each TCR beta V gene segment behaved as functional or pseudogenic. Rather than drawing on any new phenotypic data, the later analysis identified candidate immune exposures from TCR beta sequences and the way those sequences occurred across donors. In a later analysis, previously published TCR beta repertoires from fewer than 750 donors were re-analyzed and high-resolution HLA genotyping was added so that TCR occurrence patterns could be studied. The study used immunosequencing to profile the T cell repertoires of approximately 650 subjects and linked those repertoires to cytomegalovirus serostatus. The genetic ancestry cluster associated with self-reported Caucasian donors included 81% of the approximately 400 genotyped donors. High-throughput TCR immunosequencing, statistical association of individual TCRs with disease status, and machine learning were combined to predict cytomegalovirus infection status. About 320 gigabases of sequencing data and tens of millions of unique TCR sequences were included in an early release covering roughly 600 HLA-typed donors. Alongside the repertoire data, information on donor age, sex, ethnicity and CMV serostatus was compiled. HLA typing included class I and class II loci at four-digit resolution. On average, around 200,000 unique TCR beta nucleotide sequences were sequenced per donor among 398 genotyped donors of the cohort, with about 19% of those sequences being non-productive. Along with the approximately 600-subject first cohort, a separate validation cohort of about 110 different subjects was used. The number of donors typed differed by locus, with about 620-630 for A, B, C, DRB1 and DQB1, more than 500 for DQA1, about 610 for DPA1, and some 450 for DPB1. All discovery cohort repertoires had been generated using a single sequencing platform. The study aimed to test whether cataloging public T cell receptors could reveal signatures of past pathogen exposure. Broader findings and caveats from the paper: A cluster of highly shared sequence variants was judged likely to be a technical artifact of the sequencing pipeline. When HLA alleles, especially DR and DQ, strongly co-occurred, TCR associations were difficult to assign to individual alleles. A few of the identified cytomegalovirus-associated TCR beta chains were confirmed in vitro to be specific for cytomegalovirus antigens. While some public TCRs were present in many individuals, most TCR sequences turned up only very rarely across donors. According to a later analysis, most CMV-associated TCR beta chains appeared to be HLA-restricted, and the HLA associations seemed to be driven largely by CMV exposure. A later analysis reported that several top co-occurrence clusters appeared linked to parvovirus B19, influenza, CMV and Epstein-Barr virus. Sequencing depth was assumed to be roughly uniform across donors in the presence/absence analyses, though that assumption may not hold. In a later analysis, TCR association rates were found to vary across HLA loci, with the most associated TCRs seen for DRB1 alleles and the fewest for HLA-C alleles. Immune exposure information for the cohort was limited to CMV serostatus. A further reported finding was that TCR beta sequences accurately predicted the HLA-A and HLA-B alleles for most subjects in the first cohort. Because counts were too low, 15 to 20 rarely observed V segments, including chromosome 9 orphons, were excluded from the earlier analysis of a few hundred of the donors. In a later genetic analysis, fewer N-insertions in productive TCRs were reported among donors in an Asian-associated ancestry cluster than the approximately 670-donor mean. This cohort had only TCR beta chains sequenced, and the lack of alpha or paired-chain data limited which features could be detected. Because HLA typing was missing for some donors at each locus, association tests included only the typed subset. Correlated functional status among segregating V segments might be attributable to linkage disequilibrium, but an unknown experimental factor could not be ruled out. The study gave a list of 150 to 200 TCR beta chains associated with cytomegalovirus. In a later analysis, around 17,000 TCR beta sequences were associated with specific HLA alleles at a false discovery rate of 0.05. It was suggested by the authors that the approach could potentially be generalized to other disease states and immunological phenotypes. In both the original and validation cohorts, the classifier was reported to diagnose cytomegalovirus status with high specificity and sensitivity. In a later analysis, HLA-associated TCR beta chains showed more clonal expansion and lower generation probabilities than non-associated chains that were equally common. In an earlier analysis of approximately 600 of the donors, most TCR beta V segments were observed in productive rearrangements about 87% or about 30% of the time, broadly matching IMGT annotations. Some IMGT-functional V segments, including TRBV6-2 and TRBV6-3, could not be distinguished by the 87-base-pair reads and were therefore excluded. V-gene and J-gene trimming of TCR beta chains was associated with a missense DCLRE1C variant in a later genetic analysis, and the association was replicated in an independent cohort.

The CDR3 runs 16 amino acids, cysteine and phenylalanine included. Here the CDR3 DNA is all that survives: 48 bases in frame from base 1. The V end gives up 0 bases and the J end 4 bases, leaving 3 bases in the junction not matched to a gene. Looking up the germline V gene yields CDR1 SGHRS and CDR2 YFSETQ. In this chain, TRBV5-1 is recombined with TRBJ2-7; 14 central bases correspond to TRBD2. The origin of this receptor is a woman between 40 and 50 years old in good health and CMV-seronegative. The sequenced material came from PBMCs. The CDR3 reads as follows: CASSLGLAGGSYEQYF. The sequence in DNA is TGCGCCAGCAGCTTGGGACTAGCGGGGGGGAGTTACGAGCAGTACTTC.